Listed below are T cell receptor beta chains from one sample, sequenced in a study of blood T cell repertoires in COVID-19. Sequencing was performed with immunoSEQ multiplex PCR; in TCRdb, only in-frame clones are kept and a portion is missing. The data contain tens of thousands of clones, around 90% of them singletons. Input material: peripheral blood. These receptors all come from a man aged 50-60 years with acute or convalescent COVID-19. The conserved cysteine and the conserved F or W are not part of the CDR3 here. The size entry is marked missing in some rows and otherwise reads once, few, many or a size class.

V: TRBV5-1; J: TRBJ1-4; size: NA; CDR3: ASSSTGETTNEKLF
V: TRBV10-3; J: TRBJ2-5; size: NA; CDR3: AISESRRGTGGETQY
V: TRBV4-1; J: TRBJ1-2; size: NA; CDR3: ASSPGHTYGYT
V: TRBV10-1; J: TRBJ2-1; size: NA; CDR3: ASSDPGTSGHNEQF
V: TRBV5-1; J: TRBJ2-3; size: NA; CDR3: ASSLEDRGTDTQY
V: TRBV29-1; J: TRBJ2-5; size: NA; CDR3: STRQDRARETQY
V: TRBV9; J: TRBJ2-1; size: NA; CDR3: ASSNSRGSSYNEQF
V: TRBV10-1; J: TRBJ2-2; size: NA; CDR3: ASSEGTGGWELF
V: TRBV24-1; J: TRBJ2-3; size: NA; CDR3: ATSDGDRVSTDTQY
V: TRBV18; J: TRBJ2-7; size: NA; CDR3: ASSHPGQGAYEQY
V: TRBV5-6; J: TRBJ2-2; size: NA; CDR3: ASRTGTGSGELF
V: TRBV6-5; J: TRBJ1-1; size: NA; CDR3: ASYRPGTEAF
V: TRBV29-1; J: TRBJ1-1; size: NA; CDR3: SAAAGRGTEAF
V: TRBV6-5; J: TRBJ2-5; size: NA; CDR3: AIGLAGGRETQY
V: TRBV10-1; J: TRBJ1-2; size: NA; CDR3: ASSNATGNNYGYT
V: TRBV2; J: TRBJ2-7; size: once; CDR3: ASSGTFRERDEQY
V: TRBV2; J: TRBJ2-7; size: NA; CDR3: ASSEARPSSYEQY
V: TRBV19; J: TRBJ2-5; size: NA; CDR3: ASSTRTGYRGTQY
V: TRBV4-1; J: TRBJ1-5; size: NA; CDR3: ASSQRQGGNQPQH
V: TRBV2; J: TRBJ2-3; size: once; CDR3: ASSPPLAGGTDTQY
V: TRBV6-2/TRBV6-3; J: TRBJ2-1; size: NA; CDR3: ASSYGTSSYNEQF
V: TRBV12-3/TRBV12-4; J: TRBJ2-5; size: once; CDR3: ASSLISGGQY
V: TRBV6-1; J: TRBJ2-7; size: NA; CDR3: ASSEPGQGAYEQY
V: TRBV28; J: TRBJ1-5; size: once; CDR3: ASSFSRDSNQPQH
V: TRBV9; J: TRBJ2-7; size: NA; CDR3: ASNSGGNEQY